This T cell receptor beta chain originates from a study of CD8+ T cells in alopecia areata. RNA extraction was followed by reverse transcription into cDNA, which acted as the sequencing template. The table came from immunoSEQ multiplex PCR; TCRdb's copy has only in-frame clones and leaves some out. The data contain a few hundred thousand clones, 65% to 70% of them singletons. V was clipped by 0 bases and J by 8 bases, with 13 bases between them. Germline assignment: CDR1 SQVTM and CDR2 ANQGSEA. CDR3 length: 14 residues. Starting from PBMCs, sorting isolated CD4+ and CD8+ T cells. The origin of this receptor is a human donor with alopecia areata. Source: CD4+ T cells sorted from blood, taken at week 0. The chain recombines TRBV29-1 with TRBJ2-2; D perhaps matches TRBD1 (6 bases). The CDR3 nucleotides are TGCAGCGTTGAAGATCCGGGCAGGGGAGGGGAGCTGTTTTTT. Residues: CSVEDPGRGGELFF.